The rows below give T cell receptor beta chains drawn from one sample of a study of blood T cell repertoires in COVID-19. Using immunoSEQ multiplex PCR, the repertoire was profiled, and TCRdb retains in-frame clones only, with some absent. The sample yields about 190,000 clones, almost 90% seen once. Input material: peripheral blood. Receptors were obtained from a man between 18 and 29 years old with active or convalescent COVID-19. CDR3s include the opening cysteine and the closing phenylalanine or tryptophan. A D gene is named only where the DNA matches it firmly. Size values are once, few and many counts, or a class for expanded clones, and some rows have none.

J gene: TRBJ1-5; D gene: NA; V gene: TRBV30; CDR3 length: 17; clone size: NA; CDR3 DNA: TGTGCCTGGAGTGTAAGATTGGCCCTTGGCTCCGGGGAGCCCCAGCATTTT; CDR3 protein: CAWSVRLALGSGEPQHF
J gene: TRBJ2-6; D gene: TRBD1; V gene: TRBV7-3; CDR3 length: 17; clone size: few; CDR3 DNA: TGTGCCAGCAGCTTCGGACAGGGCTTCTCTGGGGCCAACGTCCTGACTTTC; CDR3 protein: CASSFGQGFSGANVLTF
J gene: TRBJ1-1; D gene: NA; V gene: TRBV29-1; CDR3 length: 12; clone size: NA; CDR3 DNA: TGCAGCGTGGTAGATTACAGGACAAAAGCTTTCTTT; CDR3 protein: CSVVDYRTKAFF
J gene: TRBJ2-1; D gene: NA; V gene: TRBV7-9; CDR3 length: 16; clone size: NA; CDR3 DNA: TGTGCCAGCAGCTCCCAGGGTGTCCCCTCCTACAATGAGCAGTTCTTC; CDR3 protein: CASSSQGVPSYNEQFF
J gene: TRBJ2-4; D gene: NA; V gene: TRBV6-2/TRBV6-3; CDR3 length: 14; clone size: NA; CDR3 DNA: TGTGCCAGCAGTGACAGCTTAGCCAAAAACATTCAGTACTTC; CDR3 protein: CASSDSLAKNIQYF
J gene: TRBJ2-7; D gene: TRBD2; V gene: TRBV19; CDR3 length: 16; clone size: NA; CDR3 DNA: TGTGCCAGTAGAACGCATGGGCGGGAGGGCCCCTACGAGCAGTACTTC; CDR3 protein: CASRTHGREGPYEQYF
J gene: TRBJ2-3; D gene: TRBD2; V gene: TRBV29-1; CDR3 length: 11; clone size: NA; CDR3 DNA: TGCAGCGTTGGGGAGGGTGATACGCAGTATTTT; CDR3 protein: CSVGEGDTQYF
J gene: TRBJ2-7; D gene: TRBD2; V gene: TRBV9; CDR3 length: 16; clone size: NA; CDR3 DNA: TGTGCCAGCAGCGTAGCCCCTCTAGCGGGGTCCTACGAGCAGTACTTC; CDR3 protein: CASSVAPLAGSYEQYF
J gene: TRBJ1-3; D gene: NA; V gene: TRBV13; CDR3 length: 16; clone size: NA; CDR3 DNA: TGTGCCAGCAGCCTACGGGACTTCAGGGCTGGAAACACCATATATTTT; CDR3 protein: CASSLRDFRAGNTIYF
J gene: TRBJ1-5; D gene: NA; V gene: TRBV6-2/TRBV6-3; CDR3 length: 15; clone size: NA; CDR3 DNA: TGTGCCAGCAGCCGTTCGGGGGGCGTGAATCAGCCCCAGCATTTT; CDR3 protein: CASSRSGGVNQPQHF
J gene: TRBJ1-1; D gene: NA; V gene: TRBV9; CDR3 length: 15; clone size: NA; CDR3 DNA: TGTGCCAGCAGCAGGAGCCCAGGAGGTAACACTGAAGCTTTCTTT; CDR3 protein: CASSRSPGGNTEAFF
J gene: TRBJ2-1; D gene: TRBD1; V gene: TRBV3-1/TRBV3-2; CDR3 length: 15; clone size: few; CDR3 DNA: TGTGCCAGCAGCCAAGAGCCGGGGGACAGGGATGAGCAGTTCTTC; CDR3 protein: CASSQEPGDRDEQFF
J gene: TRBJ2-5; D gene: TRBD2; V gene: TRBV9; CDR3 length: 14; clone size: NA; CDR3 DNA: TGTGCCAGCAGCGTAGCTCCGGGAGGAGAGACCCAGTACTTC; CDR3 protein: CASSVAPGGETQYF
J gene: TRBJ1-6; D gene: NA; V gene: TRBV30; CDR3 length: 13; clone size: NA; CDR3 DNA: TGTGCCTGGAGAGGGGGTCTCGATTCACCCCTCCACTTT; CDR3 protein: CAWRGGLDSPLHF
J gene: TRBJ2-5; D gene: TRBD1; V gene: TRBV25-1; CDR3 length: 18; clone size: NA; CDR3 DNA: TGTGCCAGCAGTGCAACAGTGAGGGACAGGGCGTATCGGGAGACCCAGTACTTC; CDR3 protein: CASSATVRDRAYRETQYF
J gene: TRBJ1-1; D gene: TRBD1; V gene: TRBV6-2/TRBV6-3; CDR3 length: 14; clone size: few; CDR3 DNA: TGTGCCAGCAGTACCCGGACAGGGAACACTGAAGCTTTCTTT; CDR3 protein: CASSTRTGNTEAFF
J gene: TRBJ1-1; D gene: TRBD1; V gene: TRBV5-1; CDR3 length: 15; clone size: NA; CDR3 DNA: TGCGCCAGCAGCTTACCCGGACAGGGTATCCCTGAAGCTTTCTTT; CDR3 protein: CASSLPGQGIPEAFF
J gene: TRBJ1-5; D gene: NA; V gene: TRBV3-1/TRBV3-2; CDR3 length: 13; clone size: few; CDR3 DNA: TGTGCCAGCAGCCAGGGCGACATCCAGCCCCAGCATTTT; CDR3 protein: CASSQGDIQPQHF
J gene: TRBJ1-5; D gene: NA; V gene: TRBV19; CDR3 length: 15; clone size: once; CDR3 DNA: TGTGCCAGTAGTATCTCCGCGGGGGGAGGTCAGCCCCAGCATTTT; CDR3 protein: CASSISAGGGQPQHF
J gene: TRBJ2-7; D gene: NA; V gene: TRBV6-6; CDR3 length: 13; clone size: NA; CDR3 DNA: TGTGCCAGCAGTTATCAGACAGGCTACGAGCAGTACTTC; CDR3 protein: CASSYQTGYEQYF
J gene: TRBJ1-2; D gene: NA; V gene: TRBV5-4; CDR3 length: 14; clone size: NA; CDR3 DNA: TGTGCCAGCAGCCATAACGGGGCTAACTATGGCTACACCTTC; CDR3 protein: CASSHNGANYGYTF
J gene: TRBJ2-3; D gene: TRBD1; V gene: TRBV6-6; CDR3 length: 13; clone size: NA; CDR3 DNA: TGTGCCAGCAGTCAGGGGGCCACAGATACGCAGTATTTT; CDR3 protein: CASSQGATDTQYF
J gene: TRBJ2-1; D gene: TRBD2; V gene: TRBV7-9; CDR3 length: 18; clone size: NA; CDR3 DNA: TGTGCCAGCAGCCCCAGGGGTAGCGGGACCAGAACCCGCAATGAGCAGTTCTTC; CDR3 protein: CASSPRGSGTRTRNEQFF
J gene: TRBJ1-2; D gene: NA; V gene: TRBV6-6; CDR3 length: 16; clone size: NA; CDR3 DNA: TGTGCCAGCAGTTACTTTGAAAACGACAGCCCCTATGGCTACACCTTC; CDR3 protein: CASSYFENDSPYGYTF
J gene: TRBJ1-2; D gene: NA; V gene: TRBV5-1; CDR3 length: 15; clone size: NA; CDR3 DNA: TGCGCCAGCAGCTTGGTATTGGGGGCAAACTATGGCTACACCTTC; CDR3 protein: CASSLVLGANYGYTF
J gene: TRBJ2-3; D gene: NA; V gene: TRBV24-1; CDR3 length: 15; clone size: once; CDR3 DNA: TGTGCCACCAGTGATGAGGGAAACTACACAGATACGCAGTATTTT; CDR3 protein: CATSDEGNYTDTQYF
J gene: TRBJ2-3; D gene: NA; V gene: TRBV5-5; CDR3 length: 14; clone size: once; CDR3 DNA: TGTGCCAGCAGCCCTGACCTTCGGAGAGATACGCAGTATTTT; CDR3 protein: CASSPDLRRDTQYF
J gene: TRBJ2-1; D gene: TRBD2; V gene: TRBV20-1; CDR3 length: 16; clone size: NA; CDR3 DNA: TGCAGTGCTAGTATGGCTAGCGGGGGGGACTACAATGAGCAGTTCTTC; CDR3 protein: CSASMASGGDYNEQFF
J gene: TRBJ2-1; D gene: TRBD1; V gene: TRBV30; CDR3 length: 13; clone size: few; CDR3 DNA: TGTGCCTGGGGGACAGGATCCTACAATGAGCAGTTCTTC; CDR3 protein: CAWGTGSYNEQFF
J gene: TRBJ2-5; D gene: NA; V gene: TRBV7-9; CDR3 length: 16; clone size: NA; CDR3 DNA: TGTGCCAGCAGCGCCCTTCTTGGACAAAAAGGGGAGACCCAGTACTTC; CDR3 protein: CASSALLGQKGETQYF
J gene: TRBJ2-3; D gene: NA; V gene: TRBV4-2; CDR3 length: 13; clone size: NA; CDR3 DNA: TGTGCCAGCAGCCAAGCGAGCACAGATACGCAGTATTTT; CDR3 protein: CASSQASTDTQYF
J gene: TRBJ2-7; D gene: TRBD2; V gene: TRBV6-4; CDR3 length: 15; clone size: once; CDR3 DNA: TGTGCCAGCAGTGACTCCCGGCTAGCGGGAGAGGACCAGTACTTC; CDR3 protein: CASSDSRLAGEDQYF
J gene: TRBJ1-2; D gene: NA; V gene: TRBV19; CDR3 length: 12; clone size: few; CDR3 DNA: TGTGCCAGTACGGGGGACTACTATGGCTACACCTTC; CDR3 protein: CASTGDYYGYTF
J gene: TRBJ2-3; D gene: NA; V gene: TRBV6-5; CDR3 length: 14; clone size: NA; CDR3 DNA: TGTGCCAGCATTTTGACAGTTAGCACAGATACGCAGTATTTT; CDR3 protein: CASILTVSTDTQYF
J gene: TRBJ1-4; D gene: NA; V gene: TRBV28; CDR3 length: 13; clone size: few; CDR3 DNA: TGTGCCAGCATCAAACCGGGGGGGGAAAAACTGTTTTTT; CDR3 protein: CASIKPGGEKLFF
J gene: TRBJ1-6; D gene: NA; V gene: TRBV30; CDR3 length: 16; clone size: NA; CDR3 DNA: TGTGCCTGGATCAGTAAGGGGGTTTTCTTTGGGTCACCCCTCCACTTT; CDR3 protein: CAWISKGVFFGSPLHF
J gene: TRBJ1-1; D gene: NA; V gene: TRBV29-1; CDR3 length: 13; clone size: few; CDR3 DNA: TGCAGCGTTAGTCGGACAGTCAGCACTGAAGCTTTCTTT; CDR3 protein: CSVSRTVSTEAFF
J gene: TRBJ1-3; D gene: NA; V gene: TRBV19; CDR3 length: 14; clone size: NA; CDR3 DNA: TGTGCCAGTAGTATAGCAGGGGCCGGAAACACCATATATTTT; CDR3 protein: CASSIAGAGNTIYF
J gene: TRBJ2-3; D gene: TRBD2; V gene: TRBV29-1; CDR3 length: 15; clone size: NA; CDR3 DNA: TGCAGCGTTGAAGGGACTAGCAGAGCCTTAGGTACGCAGTATTTT; CDR3 protein: CSVEGTSRALGTQYF
J gene: TRBJ2-6; D gene: NA; V gene: TRBV4-2; CDR3 length: 16; clone size: NA; CDR3 DNA: TGTGCCAGCAGCCAAGGCCCAGGGGCCGGGGCCAACGTCCTGACTTTC; CDR3 protein: CASSQGPGAGANVLTF
J gene: TRBJ2-5; D gene: NA; V gene: TRBV6-6; CDR3 length: 13; clone size: NA; CDR3 DNA: TGTGCCAGCAGTTTTTCAGGCCCAGAGACCCAGTACTTC; CDR3 protein: CASSFSGPETQYF
J gene: TRBJ1-5; D gene: NA; V gene: TRBV30; CDR3 length: 14; clone size: once; CDR3 DNA: TGTGCCTGGAGTGTACTTATCTGGGCTCAGCCCCAGCATTTT; CDR3 protein: CAWSVLIWAQPQHF
J gene: TRBJ1-2; D gene: NA; V gene: TRBV6-5; CDR3 length: 11; clone size: NA; CDR3 DNA: TGTGCCAGCAGAGACAGCTATGGCTACACCTTC; CDR3 protein: CASRDSYGYTF
J gene: TRBJ2-1; D gene: NA; V gene: TRBV6-5; CDR3 length: 14; clone size: NA; CDR3 DNA: TGTGCCAGCAGTTACTCGCGGAAATACAATGAGCAGTTCTTC; CDR3 protein: CASSYSRKYNEQFF
J gene: TRBJ2-5; D gene: NA; V gene: TRBV24-1; CDR3 length: 11; clone size: NA; CDR3 DNA: TGTGCCACCAGTGATTACGGGGCCCAGTACTTC; CDR3 protein: CATSDYGAQYF
J gene: TRBJ2-7; D gene: NA; V gene: TRBV4-1; CDR3 length: 14; clone size: NA; CDR3 DNA: TGCGCCAGCAGCCAAGCTAGGGGCTATTACGAGCAGTACTTC; CDR3 protein: CASSQARGYYEQYF
J gene: TRBJ1-5; D gene: TRBD1; V gene: TRBV2; CDR3 length: 16; clone size: NA; CDR3 DNA: TGTGCCAGCAGAAGACAGGGTCAAGGCCAAATAGAGCCCCAGCATTTT; CDR3 protein: CASRRQGQGQIEPQHF
J gene: TRBJ1-5; D gene: NA; V gene: TRBV10-3; CDR3 length: 14; clone size: NA; CDR3 DNA: TGTGCCATCAGTGAGTCAAAGCGGGATCAGCCCCAGCATTTT; CDR3 protein: CAISESKRDQPQHF
J gene: TRBJ1-1; D gene: TRBD1; V gene: TRBV2; CDR3 length: 13; clone size: NA; CDR3 DNA: TGTGCCAGCCATTACAGGGGGCTTACTGAAGCTTTCTTT; CDR3 protein: CASHYRGLTEAFF
J gene: TRBJ1-2; D gene: TRBD1; V gene: TRBV12-3/TRBV12-4; CDR3 length: 13; clone size: NA; CDR3 DNA: TGTGCCAGCAGGTCCGGGACAGGGGGTAGCTACACCTTC; CDR3 protein: CASRSGTGGSYTF